These 11 T cell receptor beta chains were sequenced from one sample in a study of T cells in Graves' hyperthyroidism and ophthalmopathy. It was RNA transcripts that yielded the amplified TCR beta CDR3 regions. The HTBI primer set served for first-round RT-PCR of the TCR CDR3. TCRdb processed the multiplex PCR reads anew with MiXCR; each CDR3 protein has one entry. Among about 500,000 distinct CDR3 sequences listed, about a sixth were seen once. Source material: blood. The receptors derive from a woman aged 18-30 years with Graves' hyperthyroidism.

The table lists this clonotype with a few counts. The V gene is TRBV12-3 or TRBV12-4, the J gene TRBJ2-7; D is unresolved. CDR3 length equals 12 residues. The V and J ends lost 7 bases and 5 bases respectively, with 12 bases between them. CDR3 DNA sequence: TGTGCCAGCACTACCCGCCGGGACGAGCAGTACTTC. This translates into CASTTRRDEQYF.

In this sample, this clonotype turned up a few times. The chain has TRBV10-2 and TRBJ2-7; D gene ambiguous. CDR1 is WSHSY, CDR2 SAAADI, per germline. Deletions cut 6 bases from V and 4 bases from J, with 16 bases between. This CDR3 is 14 amino acids long. The CDR3 loop reads CASSSNAIIYEQYF. CDR3 bases: TGCGCCAGCAGCTCAAATGCGATTATTTACGAGCAGTACTTC.

This clonotype has a handful of counts. V and J are TRBV20-1 and TRBJ2-5; TRBD2 matches 8 bases. The CDR3 runs to 15 residues. J gave up 2 bases and V 0 bases, and 5 bases lay outside the gene matches. From germline, CDR1 is DFQATT and CDR2 SNEGSKA (reference sequence). The CDR3 loop reads CSAREPRGGQETQYF. As DNA, the CDR3 is TGCAGTGCTAGAGAGCCCCGGGGGGGGCAAGAGACCCAGTACTTC.

This clonotype was counted at least ten times. The chain links TRBV2 to TRBJ2-3; 7 bases are shared with TRBD1. Germline V lookup: CDR1 SNHLY, CDR2 FYNNEI. CDR3 length equals 15 residues. The V segment lost 2 bases and the J segment 3 bases; nucleotides outside the gene matches: 5. The CDR3 coding sequence is TGTGCCAGCAGTGAAAACAGGGGTGGAACAGATACGCAGTATTTT. This sequence encodes CASSENRGGTDTQYF.

This clonotype was recorded at least ten times. V and J are TRBV28 and TRBJ1-5; 10 nucleotides agree with TRBD1. Germline V CDR1 and CDR2: MDHEN, SYDVKM. The V and J ends lost 9 bases and 3 bases, in that order; junction bases with no gene match: 11. This CDR3 has 16 amino acids. The CDR3 loop reads CASPYPGQGINQPQHF. The CDR3 DNA sequence: TGTGCCAGTCCCTATCCGGGACAGGGGATCAATCAGCCCCAGCATTTT.

This clonotype has a count of ten or more. V gene TRBV7-2 combines with J gene TRBJ2-2, with 8 bases fitting TRBD1. From germline, CDR1 is SGHTA and CDR2 FQGNSA. The CDR3 extends over 16 amino acids. V trimming: 7 bases; J trimming: 4 bases; junction bases outside the gene matches: 11. DNA for the CDR3: TGTGCCAGCACCCCATCAGGGGGCGCGGTCACCGGGGAGCTGTTTTTT. Protein product: CASTPSGGAVTGELFF. Full variable domain (rest looked up from reference TRBV7-2 and TRBJ2-2): GAGVSQSPSNKVTEKGKDVELRCDPISGHTALYWYRQSLGQGLEFLIYFQGNSAPDKSGLPSDRFSAERTGGSVSTLTIQRTQQEDSAVYLCASTPSGGAVTGELFFGEGSRLTVL.

This clonotype appeared a few times. The chain couples TRBV4-1 to TRBJ1-1; D is ambiguous. Per the germline V gene, CDR1 is MGHRA and CDR2 is YSYEKL. The CDR3 covers 12 residues. V was pared by 1 base and J by 11 bases, with 11 bases between. CDR3 loop: CASSQGLGRAFF. The CDR3 DNA reads TGCGCCAGCAGCCAAGGGTTAGGGCGGGCTTTCTTT.

This clonotype occurred many times. CDR3 in amino acids: CAGEDSRTTEAFF. The CDR3 DNA reads as TGTGCCGGCGAGGACAGCCGGACCACTGAAGCTTTCTTT. The gene calls are TRBV28 and TRBJ1-1; maybe TRBD1 (6 bases). Trimming stripped 11 bases from V and 4 bases from J, with 17 bases between. Germline V CDR1 and CDR2: MDHEN, SYDVKM. The CDR3 sequence is 13 residues long. Using reference TRBV28 and TRBJ1-1 for the parts outside the CDR3, the full variable domain is DVKVTQSSRYLVKRTGEKVFLECVQDMDHENMFWYRQDPGLGLRLIYFSYDVKMKEKGDIPEGYSVSREKKERFSLILESASTNQTSMYLCAGEDSRTTEAFFGQGTRLTVV.

The chain is built from TRBV12-3 or TRBV12-4 and TRBJ1-5; unclear D gene. Trimming took off 6 bases at V and 8 bases at J, with 11 bases between the two ends. This CDR3 has 12 residues. CDR3 loop: CASRLLGEPQHF. CDR3 sequence (DNA): TGTGCCAGCAGGCTCCTAGGTGAGCCCCAGCATTTT.

This clonotype was counted between two and nine times. The chain is built from TRBV7-9 and TRBJ2-3; 8 bases align to TRBD2. The CDR3 spans 16 residues. Per the germline V gene, CDR1 is SEHNR and CDR2 is FQNEAQ (reference sequence). Unmatched junction bases numbered 12, after V lost 5 bases and J lost 5 bases. The CDR3 nucleotides read TGTGCCAGCAGCCTCCTGACTAGCGCCCCCCGAGATACGCAGTATTTT. It translates to CASSLLTSAPRDTQYF.

The chain has TRBV14 and TRBJ2-1, with 11 bases aligning to TRBD2. This CDR3 has 20 residues. The junction had 21 bases not matched to a gene; V was cut back by 3 bases and J by 8 bases. Germline values: CDR1 SGHDN, CDR2 FVKESK. The CDR3 loop is CASSHLTGSRLAGTRDEQFF. Here the CDR3 DNA reads TGTGCCAGCAGCCACTTGACAGGGTCCCGACTAGCGGGGACCAGGGATGAGCAGTTCTTC.